This is a list of T cell receptor beta chains from one sample in a study of blood T cell repertoires in COVID-19. The repertoire was sequenced with immunoSEQ multiplex PCR; TCRdb's copy has only in-frame clones and lacks some. The sample has over 250,000 clones, about 86% seen once. Sample: PBMCs or T cells enriched from blood (not recorded which). The receptors come from a man younger than 40 with acute COVID-19. The CDR3 runs from the conserved cysteine through the conserved F or W. Each record gives: D gene, clone size, J gene, V gene, CDR3 DNA, CDR3 protein. A D gene is named only where the DNA matches it firmly. Size is stated for part of the rows, as once, few or many counts, or as a class when the clone is expanded.

D gene: .
clone size: .
J gene: TRBJ2-5
V gene: TRBV4-1
CDR3 DNA: TGCGCCAGCAGCCAAGAGTTAGGAGCACTAATTTCTCTAAAAGAGACCCAGTACTTC
CDR3 protein: CASSQELGALISLKETQYF

D gene: TRBD1
clone size: many
J gene: TRBJ2-2
V gene: TRBV5-1
CDR3 DNA: TGCGCCAGCAGCCAGACCACAGGGGTGAACACCGGGGAGCTGTTTTTT
CDR3 protein: CASSQTTGVNTGELFF

D gene: .
clone size: .
J gene: TRBJ2-5
V gene: TRBV7-2
CDR3 DNA: TGTGCCAGCAGACCTGACAGAAGCCAAGAGACCCAGTACTTC
CDR3 protein: CASRPDRSQETQYF

D gene: .
clone size: once
J gene: TRBJ1-1
V gene: TRBV6-5
CDR3 DNA: TGTGCCAGCAGTAACCGGGGGGGGGCGAACACTGAAGCTTTCTTT
CDR3 protein: CASSNRGGANTEAFF

D gene: TRBD1
clone size: few
J gene: TRBJ2-3
V gene: TRBV2
CDR3 DNA: TGTGCCAGCAGCCATGACAGGGGGTTGAGGACAGATACGCAGTATTTT
CDR3 protein: CASSHDRGLRTDTQYF

D gene: TRBD1
clone size: .
J gene: TRBJ1-1
V gene: TRBV7-9
CDR3 DNA: TGTGCCAGCTCCCGAGGGGGACAGGGAAACACTGAAGCTTTCTTT
CDR3 protein: CASSRGGQGNTEAFF

D gene: TRBD1
clone size: .
J gene: TRBJ1-3
V gene: TRBV3-1/TRBV3-2
CDR3 DNA: TGTGCCAGCAGGTCACAGGGGGCAGCTGGAAACACCATATATTTT
CDR3 protein: CASRSQGAAGNTIYF

D gene: .
clone size: .
J gene: TRBJ1-4
V gene: TRBV29-1
CDR3 DNA: TGCAGCGTTGAAAAGAGGACTAATGAAAAACTGTTTTTT
CDR3 protein: CSVEKRTNEKLFF

D gene: .
clone size: .
J gene: TRBJ2-1
V gene: TRBV7-2
CDR3 DNA: TGTGCCAGCAGCTTAGCGGTCTCGTCCCTAAAGGAGCAGTTCTTC
CDR3 protein: CASSLAVSSLKEQFF

D gene: .
clone size: .
J gene: TRBJ1-1
V gene: TRBV6-5
CDR3 DNA: TGTGCCAGCAGTTACGACCGACCGGGGAGCACTGAAGCTTTCTTT
CDR3 protein: CASSYDRPGSTEAFF

D gene: TRBD2
clone size: .
J gene: TRBJ2-4
V gene: TRBV19
CDR3 DNA: TGTGCCAGTAACGTGGGACTAGCGGGCCCAGCCAAAAACATTCAGTACTTC
CDR3 protein: CASNVGLAGPAKNIQYF

D gene: .
clone size: .
J gene: TRBJ1-2
V gene: TRBV9
CDR3 DNA: TGTGCCAGCAGCGGGAGGCTGTCTAACTATGGCTACACCTTC
CDR3 protein: CASSGRLSNYGYTF

D gene: TRBD2
clone size: .
J gene: TRBJ2-5
V gene: TRBV5-1
CDR3 DNA: TGCGCCAGCAGCTTGGGGGTTAGCGGGGGTACGGAGACCCAGTACTTC
CDR3 protein: CASSLGVSGGTETQYF

D gene: .
clone size: .
J gene: TRBJ1-1
V gene: TRBV5-1
CDR3 DNA: TGTGCCAGCAGCCTGAAACAGACAAAGAACACTGAAGCTTTCTTT
CDR3 protein: CASSLKQTKNTEAFF

D gene: .
clone size: .
J gene: TRBJ1-6
V gene: TRBV18
CDR3 DNA: TGTGCCAGCTCGCCCCAGGGAAACTCGGGTAATTCACCCCTCCACTTT
CDR3 protein: CASSPQGNSGNSPLHF

D gene: .
clone size: .
J gene: TRBJ2-4
V gene: TRBV5-5
CDR3 DNA: TGTGCCAGCGGCCTAGAGGCCTCCTACATTCAGTACTTC
CDR3 protein: CASGLEASYIQYF

D gene: TRBD2
clone size: .
J gene: TRBJ2-1
V gene: TRBV5-4
CDR3 DNA: TGTGCCAGCAGCTTGGAGGGCGGGAGAGTCTTAAATGAGCAGTTCTTC
CDR3 protein: CASSLEGGRVLNEQFF

D gene: .
clone size: few
J gene: TRBJ2-2
V gene: TRBV21-1
CDR3 DNA: TGTGCCAGCAGCAAAGTTGGGACACCCGGGGAGCTGTTTTTT
CDR3 protein: CASSKVGTPGELFF

D gene: TRBD1
clone size: .
J gene: TRBJ1-6
V gene: TRBV18
CDR3 DNA: TGTGCCAGCTCCATCACGTTGCTCAGGACAGGGGAGACCAAAGGTGATTCACCCCTCCACTTT
CDR3 protein: CASSITLLRTGETKGDSPLHF

D gene: .
clone size: .
J gene: TRBJ2-2
V gene: TRBV4-1
CDR3 DNA: TGCGCCAGCAGCGCTCAGGGTTCTGTCGGGGAGCTGTTTTTT
CDR3 protein: CASSAQGSVGELFF

D gene: .
clone size: once
J gene: TRBJ1-4
V gene: TRBV11-3
CDR3 DNA: TGTGCCAGCAGCCCACACGCCGAGGGAGAAAAACTGTTTTTT
CDR3 protein: CASSPHAEGEKLFF

D gene: .
clone size: .
J gene: TRBJ1-2
V gene: TRBV6-5
CDR3 DNA: TGTGCCAGCGCGGGGACGTCTTCCCACTATGGCTACACCTTC
CDR3 protein: CASAGTSSHYGYTF

D gene: TRBD1
clone size: once
J gene: TRBJ1-4
V gene: TRBV3-1/TRBV3-2
CDR3 DNA: TGTGCCAGCAGCCAAGATAAGGGACAGTTGAAGGAAAAACTGTTTTTT
CDR3 protein: CASSQDKGQLKEKLFF

D gene: .
clone size: .
J gene: TRBJ2-1
V gene: TRBV2
CDR3 DNA: TGTGCCAGCAGCCCCGAGAGAGGCAACAATGAGCAGTTCTTC
CDR3 protein: CASSPERGNNEQFF

D gene: .
clone size: .
J gene: TRBJ1-2
V gene: TRBV12-3/TRBV12-4
CDR3 DNA: TGTGCCAGCAGCCTCCGGGGGGCAGAAGGCTACACCTTC
CDR3 protein: CASSLRGAEGYTF

D gene: .
clone size: once
J gene: TRBJ1-6
V gene: TRBV7-9
CDR3 DNA: TGTGCCAGCAGCTCCCAAGGAGGGAGGACTTCACCCCTCCACTTT
CDR3 protein: CASSSQGGRTSPLHF

D gene: TRBD1
clone size: many
J gene: TRBJ1-5
V gene: TRBV19
CDR3 DNA: TGTGCCAGTACAGGGGGCTTGGGCAATCAGCCCCAGCATTTT
CDR3 protein: CASTGGLGNQPQHF

D gene: TRBD1
clone size: once
J gene: TRBJ1-5
V gene: TRBV19
CDR3 DNA: TGTGCCAGTAGTATCCCCCCGACAGGGGCGAAATCGTGGACGCTGCAACAGCCCCAGCATTTT
CDR3 protein: CASSIPPTGAKSWTLQQPQHF

D gene: .
clone size: .
J gene: TRBJ2-1
V gene: TRBV6-5
CDR3 DNA: TGTGCCAGCAGCCTCTCGTACATGGAGGAGCAGTTCTTC
CDR3 protein: CASSLSYMEEQFF

D gene: .
clone size: .
J gene: TRBJ1-4
V gene: TRBV24-1
CDR3 DNA: TGTGCCACCAGTGATCAGCAGGAAAATGAAAAACTGTTTTTT
CDR3 protein: CATSDQQENEKLFF

D gene: TRBD1
clone size: .
J gene: TRBJ2-4
V gene: TRBV19
CDR3 DNA: TGTGCCAGTAGTTCTACAACAGGGGGAGGCTACATTCAGTACTTC
CDR3 protein: CASSSTTGGGYIQYF

D gene: TRBD2
clone size: .
J gene: TRBJ2-2
V gene: TRBV27
CDR3 DNA: TGTGCCAGCTCCTCTTGGGGGACTAGCGGGGGGCGAACGAACACCGGGGAGCTGTTTTTT
CDR3 protein: CASSSWGTSGGRTNTGELFF

D gene: TRBD2
clone size: .
J gene: TRBJ2-1
V gene: TRBV5-4
CDR3 DNA: TGTGCCAGCAGCCGTACTAGCGCCTCCTACAATGAGCAGTTCTTC
CDR3 protein: CASSRTSASYNEQFF

D gene: .
clone size: .
J gene: TRBJ2-3
V gene: TRBV21-1
CDR3 DNA: TGTGCCAGCAGCCTCCGGGACTGCACAGATACGCAGTATTTT
CDR3 protein: CASSLRDCTDTQYF

D gene: TRBD2
clone size: .
J gene: TRBJ2-2
V gene: TRBV19
CDR3 DNA: TGTGCCAGCAGCTCGGGGGGGCCGAACACCGGGGAGCTGTTTTTT
CDR3 protein: CASSSGGPNTGELFF

D gene: .
clone size: .
J gene: TRBJ1-5
V gene: TRBV6-6
CDR3 DNA: TGTGCCAGCAGTCTCCCAAATCAGCCCCAGCATTTT
CDR3 protein: CASSLPNQPQHF

D gene: TRBD2
clone size: .
J gene: TRBJ2-1
V gene: TRBV5-1
CDR3 DNA: TGTGCCAGCAGCTCCAGGACTAGCGGGAGACTAGCGATCTACAATGAGCAGTTCTTC
CDR3 protein: CASSSRTSGRLAIYNEQFF

D gene: .
clone size: .
J gene: TRBJ1-4
V gene: TRBV28
CDR3 DNA: TGTGCCAGCACGGTACTTAAGGCAGGTTGGTCTGAAAAACTGTTTTTT
CDR3 protein: CASTVLKAGWSEKLFF

D gene: .
clone size: .
J gene: TRBJ2-1
V gene: TRBV5-1
CDR3 DNA: TGCGCCAGCAGCTTGCAACAGTCCTACAATGAGCAGTTCTTC
CDR3 protein: CASSLQQSYNEQFF

D gene: .
clone size: .
J gene: TRBJ2-1
V gene: TRBV7-2
CDR3 DNA: TGTGCCAGCAGCCCTGCTTCTGGTAGCGGCTCCTACAATGAGCAGTTCTTC
CDR3 protein: CASSPASGSGSYNEQFF

D gene: TRBD1
clone size: .
J gene: TRBJ2-1
V gene: TRBV5-1
CDR3 DNA: TGTGCCAGCAGCTTGGGGACAGGGACCGATGAGCAGTTCTTC
CDR3 protein: CASSLGTGTDEQFF

D gene: .
clone size: many
J gene: TRBJ2-3
V gene: TRBV24-1
CDR3 DNA: TGTGCCACCGGTGCCAGTGGCACAGATACGCAGTATTTT
CDR3 protein: CATGASGTDTQYF

D gene: .
clone size: .
J gene: TRBJ1-1
V gene: TRBV7-8
CDR3 DNA: TGTGCCAGCAGCCCTCACATGAACACTGAAGCTTTCTTT
CDR3 protein: CASSPHMNTEAFF

D gene: .
clone size: .
J gene: TRBJ2-1
V gene: TRBV5-1
CDR3 DNA: TGTGCCAGCAGCTCCCAGTGGAGCTCCTACAATGAGCAGTTCTTC
CDR3 protein: CASSSQWSSYNEQFF

D gene: .
clone size: .
J gene: TRBJ2-5
V gene: TRBV6-5
CDR3 DNA: TGTGCCAGCAGGGCCAACCCCCAAGAGACCCAGTACTTC
CDR3 protein: CASRANPQETQYF

D gene: .
clone size: .
J gene: TRBJ2-5
V gene: TRBV20-1
CDR3 DNA: TGCAGTGCTAGTGCCAGGGGAAGGCCCCAAGAGACCCAGTACTTC
CDR3 protein: CSASARGRPQETQYF

D gene: .
clone size: few
J gene: TRBJ1-6
V gene: TRBV11-3
CDR3 DNA: TGTGCCAGCAGGAGGGTTTCACCCCTCCACTTT
CDR3 protein: CASRRVSPLHF

D gene: TRBD1
clone size: .
J gene: TRBJ2-5
V gene: TRBV6-6
CDR3 DNA: TGTGCCAGCAGTGGACAGGGGGGAAGAGTGGAGACCCAGTACTTC
CDR3 protein: CASSGQGGRVETQYF

D gene: .
clone size: once
J gene: TRBJ1-2
V gene: TRBV19
CDR3 DNA: TGTGCCAGTAGAGAGACTAACTATGGCTACACCTTC
CDR3 protein: CASRETNYGYTF

D gene: TRBD2
clone size: few
J gene: TRBJ2-3
V gene: TRBV5-4
CDR3 DNA: TGTGCCAGCAGCTCCCTAGGAGCGGGGGTCACAGATACGCAGTATTTT
CDR3 protein: CASSSLGAGVTDTQYF

D gene: TRBD1
clone size: many
J gene: TRBJ2-1
V gene: TRBV15
CDR3 DNA: TGTGCCACCAGCACCCATCGGGACAGTTCGATGGAGCAGTTCTTC
CDR3 protein: CATSTHRDSSMEQFF

D gene: .
clone size: .
J gene: TRBJ2-1
V gene: TRBV5-5
CDR3 DNA: TGTGCCAGCAGCCCAGGGCGGGGGCGGCGGGAGTTCTTC
CDR3 protein: CASSPGRGRREFF

D gene: TRBD1
clone size: .
J gene: TRBJ1-1
V gene: TRBV7-8
CDR3 DNA: TGTGCCAGCAGCTTCGGGACAGTGGGGACTGAAGCTTTCTTT
CDR3 protein: CASSFGTVGTEAFF

D gene: .
clone size: .
J gene: TRBJ1-3
V gene: TRBV19
CDR3 DNA: TGTGCCAGTAGTCCCAGCTCTGGAAACACCATATATTTT
CDR3 protein: CASSPSSGNTIYF

D gene: TRBD2
clone size: .
J gene: TRBJ2-2
V gene: TRBV4-2
CDR3 DNA: TGTGCCAGCAGCCAAAAAGAACTAGCGGGCCTCCAGGGGACCGGGGAGCTGTTTTTT
CDR3 protein: CASSQKELAGLQGTGELFF

D gene: .
clone size: .
J gene: TRBJ1-6
V gene: TRBV11-2
CDR3 DNA: TGTGCCAGCAGCTCACACCGGACATCCGTATCACCCCTCCACTTT
CDR3 protein: CASSSHRTSVSPLHF

D gene: TRBD1
clone size: few
J gene: TRBJ1-1
V gene: TRBV11-3
CDR3 DNA: TGTGCCAGCTCCACAGGGGGAGGTGAAGCTTTCTTT
CDR3 protein: CASSTGGGEAFF

D gene: TRBD2
clone size: .
J gene: TRBJ2-3
V gene: TRBV25-1
CDR3 DNA: TGTGCCAGCAGTGAGACCGGGGGGGCGGCAGATACGCAGTATTTT
CDR3 protein: CASSETGGAADTQYF